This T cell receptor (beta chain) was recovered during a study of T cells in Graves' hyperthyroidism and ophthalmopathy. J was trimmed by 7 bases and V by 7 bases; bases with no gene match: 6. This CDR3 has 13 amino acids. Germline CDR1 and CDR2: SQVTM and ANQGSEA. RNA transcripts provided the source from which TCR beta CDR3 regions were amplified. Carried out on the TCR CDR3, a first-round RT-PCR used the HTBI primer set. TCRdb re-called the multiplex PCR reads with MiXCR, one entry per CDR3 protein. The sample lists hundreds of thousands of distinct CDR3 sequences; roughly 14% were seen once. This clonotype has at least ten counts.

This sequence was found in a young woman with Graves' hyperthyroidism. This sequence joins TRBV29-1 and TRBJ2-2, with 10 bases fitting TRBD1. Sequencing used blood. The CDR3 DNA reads TGCAGCGCCCCGGGACAGGGGATCGGGGAGCTGTTTTTT. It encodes CSAPGQGIGELFF.